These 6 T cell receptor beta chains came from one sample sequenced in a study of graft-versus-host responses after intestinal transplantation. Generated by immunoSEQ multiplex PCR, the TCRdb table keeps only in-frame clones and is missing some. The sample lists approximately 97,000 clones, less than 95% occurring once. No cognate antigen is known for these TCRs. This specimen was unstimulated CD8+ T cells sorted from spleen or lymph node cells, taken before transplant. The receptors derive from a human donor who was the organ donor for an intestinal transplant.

CDR3 sequence: CASSLGTGVQPQHF. The CDR3 region has the DNA TGCGCCAGCAGCTTAGGGACAGGGGTTCAGCCCCAGCATTTT. The chain couples TRBV5-1 to TRBJ1-5, with 10 positions matching TRBD1. Unmatched junction bases numbered 2, after V lost 2 bases and J lost 6 bases. There are 14 residues in the CDR3. The germline V gene has CDR1 SGHRS and CDR2 YFSETQ.

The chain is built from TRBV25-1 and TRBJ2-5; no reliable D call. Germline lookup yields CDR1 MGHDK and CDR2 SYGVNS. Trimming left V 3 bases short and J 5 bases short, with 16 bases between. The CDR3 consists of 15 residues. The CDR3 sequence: CASSDGYSLMETQYF. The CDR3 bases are TGTGCCAGCAGTGACGGTTACAGCTTGATGGAGACCCAGTACTTC.

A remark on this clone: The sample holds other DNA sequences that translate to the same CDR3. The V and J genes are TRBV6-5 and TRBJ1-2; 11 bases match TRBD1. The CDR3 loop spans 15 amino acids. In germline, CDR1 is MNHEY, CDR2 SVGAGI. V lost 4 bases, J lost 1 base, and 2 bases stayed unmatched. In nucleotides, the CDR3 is TGTGCCAGCAGTTCAGGGACAGGGGGTAACTATGGCTACACCTTC. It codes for CASSSGTGGNYGYTF.

This CDR3 reads CASSPQDGITGELFF. The CDR3 DNA reads as TGTGCCAGCAGCCCCCAAGACGGGATCACCGGGGAGCTGTTTTTT. The rearrangement joins TRBV7-7 to TRBJ2-2; a possible D gene is TRBD2 (5 bases). Germline values: CDR1 SSHAT, CDR2 FNYEAQ (reference sequence). The CDR3 has 15 amino acids. The V and J ends lost 5 bases and 4 bases respectively, with 14 bases between them.

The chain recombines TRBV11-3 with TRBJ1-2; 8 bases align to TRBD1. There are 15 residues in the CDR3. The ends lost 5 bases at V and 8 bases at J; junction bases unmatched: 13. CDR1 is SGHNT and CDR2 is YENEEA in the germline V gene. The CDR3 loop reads CASSPSFDRGGGYTF. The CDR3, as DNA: TGTGCCAGCAGCCCTTCTTTCGACAGGGGTGGGGGCTACACCTTC.

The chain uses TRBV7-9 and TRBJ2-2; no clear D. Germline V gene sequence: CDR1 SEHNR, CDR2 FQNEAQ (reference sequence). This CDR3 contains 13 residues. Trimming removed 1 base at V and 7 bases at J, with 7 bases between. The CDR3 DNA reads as TGTGCCAGCAGCTTAGGGGCTGGCGGGGAGCTGTTTTTT. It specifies CASSLGAGGELFF.